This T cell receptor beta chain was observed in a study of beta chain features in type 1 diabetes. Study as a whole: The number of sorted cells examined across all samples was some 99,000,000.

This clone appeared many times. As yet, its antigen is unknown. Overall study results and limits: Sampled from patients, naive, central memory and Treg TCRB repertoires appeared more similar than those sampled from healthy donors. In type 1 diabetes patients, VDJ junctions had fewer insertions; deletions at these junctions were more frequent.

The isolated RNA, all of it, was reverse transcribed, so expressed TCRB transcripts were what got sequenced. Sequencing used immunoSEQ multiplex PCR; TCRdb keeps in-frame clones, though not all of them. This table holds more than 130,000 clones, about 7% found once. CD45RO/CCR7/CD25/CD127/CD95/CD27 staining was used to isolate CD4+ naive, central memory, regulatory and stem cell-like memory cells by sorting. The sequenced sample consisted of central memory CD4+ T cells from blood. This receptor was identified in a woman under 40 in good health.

The CDR3 bases are TGTGCCAGCTCACCCGGGAGAGGGGCCAACGTCCTGACTTTC. The encoded protein is CASSPGRGANVLTF. V is TRBV18 and J is TRBJ2-6; TRBD2 might be the D (6 bases). Looked up from germline, CDR1 is KGHSH and CDR2 is LQKENI. V was clipped by 3 bases and J by 4 bases, with 7 bases between them. The CDR3 totals 14 residues.